The sequence of this TCR beta chain was determined in a study of shared clonotypes between healthy human individuals. The assay ran at deep level. The method was immunoSEQ multiplex PCR; TCRdb's version includes in-frame clones alone and lacks a portion of them. The sample gives roughly 680,000 clones, over 55% of which show up once; around 1.7% is in the top ten. Findings and caveats of the study: An anticipated effect of sequencing depth on clonotype sharing among donors was recognized.

About this clone: Its antigen is as yet unknown.

The CDR3 has 13 amino acids. CDR1 is GTSNPN, CDR2 SVGIG, per germline (reference sequence). The V and J ends lost 1 base and 11 bases, in that order; junction bases with no gene match: 10. The sequence derives from a woman under 40 in good health. This chain connects TRBV30 to TRBJ2-5, with 7 nucleotides matching TRBD2. The sample consisted of memory CD4+ T cells sorted from blood. Noted subset: CD45RA-negative fraction. CDR3 in DNA: TGTGCCTGGAGTGGACGACTAGGGCGGGAGCAGTACTTC. Residues: CAWSGRLGREQYF.